These 20 T cell receptor beta chains came from one sample sequenced in a study of blood T cell repertoires in COVID-19. Data came from immunoSEQ multiplex PCR; TCRdb stores just in-frame clones and leaves some out. The sample lists some 210,000 clones, about 84% occurring once. Sequences were obtained from PBMCs or T cells enriched from blood (not recorded which). These receptors originate from a man under 40 with acute COVID-19.

The chain uses TRBV5-4 and TRBJ1-2; maybe TRBD1 (5 bases). Between the trimmed V and J ends, which lost 0 bases and 1 base, there was a span of 13 bases. The germline CDR1 and CDR2 sequences are SGHNT and YYREEE (reference sequence). The CDR3 totals 16 residues. The CDR3 reads CASSLAADIVNYGYTF. The CDR3 bases are TGTGCCAGCAGCTTGGCGGCGGACATCGTTAACTATGGCTACACCTTC. The full variable domain, in which reference TRBV5-4 and TRBJ1-2 provide the parts outside the CDR3, is ETGVTQSPTHLIKTRGQQVTLRCSSQSGHNTVSWYQQALGQGPQFIFQYYREEENGRGNFPPRFSGLQFPNYSSELNVNALELDDSALYLCASSLAADIVNYGYTFGSGTRLTVV.

The chain joins TRBV29-1 to TRBJ2-2, with 8 positions matching TRBD2. V shed 4 bases, J shed 3 bases, and the junction held 4 bases outside the gene matches. The CDR3 runs 14 residues. The germline gives CDR1 SQVTM, CDR2 ANQGSEA. The DNA of the CDR3 is TGCAGCGTTGGCGGGGGGATCGACACCGGGGAGCTGTTTTTT. Translating gives CSVGGGIDTGELFF.

This clone showed up just once. The CDR3 spells CASSPATGVTEAFF. The CDR3 bases are TGTGCCAGCAGCCCAGCAACAGGGGTCACTGAAGCTTTCTTT. This chain links TRBV9 with TRBJ1-1, with 7 bases fitting TRBD1. The junction had 7 bases not matched to a gene; V was cut back by 4 bases and J by 4 bases. This CDR3 is 14 amino acids long. Looked up from germline, CDR1 is SGDLS and CDR2 is YYNGEE.

V gene TRBV5-4 combines with J gene TRBJ2-7; 11 bases are a match to TRBD2. Losses at the gene ends were 8 bases for V and 0 bases for J; bases not matched to a gene: 4. Germline lookup yields CDR1 SGHNT and CDR2 YYREEE (reference sequence). CDR3 length equals 14 residues. This chain's CDR3 is CASTSGGSSYEQYF. The DNA for the CDR3 is TGTGCCAGTACTAGCGGGGGCAGCTCCTACGAGCAGTACTTC.

The rearrangement links TRBV9 to TRBJ1-5; maybe TRBD1 (5 bases). There are 13 residues in the CDR3. Germline CDR1 is SGDLS and CDR2 is YYNGEE. Trimming removed 1 base from V and 5 bases from J, with 7 bases in between. The CDR3 here is CASSVWGDQPQHF. The CDR3, as DNA: TGTGCCAGCAGCGTATGGGGCGATCAGCCCCAGCATTTT.

Only one count was recorded for this clone. The chain couples TRBV10-2 to TRBJ1-5; D gene uncertain. Germline V CDR1 and CDR2: WSHSY, SAAADI. CDR3 length: 13 amino acids. V lost 6 bases and J lost 5, with 11 bases in between. In DNA form, the CDR3 reads TGCGCCAGCAGAATTGGCTTTGATCAGCCCCAGCATTTT. It is translated as CASRIGFDQPQHF.

The genes are TRBV4-2 and TRBJ1-5; 8 nucleotides align to TRBD1. Trimming at V came to 2 bases and at J to 7 bases, leaving 13 bases not matched to a gene. The CDR3 is made up of 17 amino acids. Per germline, CDR1 LGHNA and CDR2 YNFKEQ. The CDR3, as DNA: TGTGCCAGCAGCCAATCAACAGGGGGGAGGCTTTCCCAGCCCCAGCATTTT. The encoded protein is CASSQSTGGRLSQPQHF.

This sequence joins TRBV4-1 and TRBJ2-5; D is ambiguous. V was shortened by 2 bases and J by 1 base, with 8 bases between the two germline ends. The CDR3 has 14 amino acids. In germline, CDR1 is MGHRA, CDR2 YSYEKL. CDR3 in amino acids: CASSQQAAQETQYF. The CDR3, as DNA: TGCGCCAGCAGCCAACAGGCTGCCCAAGAGACCCAGTACTTC.

This CDR3 is CASSSATGTSFYEQYF. DNA for the CDR3: TGCGCCAGCAGCTCGGCGACCGGGACTAGCTTCTACGAGCAGTACTTC. The chain employs TRBV5-1 and TRBJ2-7; 9 bases match TRBD2. Germline lookup yields CDR1 SGHRS and CDR2 YFSETQ. V trimming: 3 bases; J trimming: 3 bases; junction bases outside the gene matches: 10. The CDR3 loop spans 16 amino acids.

The sample holds one count of this clone. This chain joins TRBV4-1 and TRBJ1-2; D unclear. The CDR3 is 11 residues long. Germline V gives CDR1 MGHRA, CDR2 YSYEKL. With 5 bases removed from V and 4 bases from J, the gap between germline ends came to 5 bases. The CDR3 DNA sequence: TGCGCCAGCAGCGAGGGCTATGGCTACACCTTC. Its translation is CASSEGYGYTF.

CDR3 sequence reads: CASRGQGTTFF. The CDR3 DNA is TGTGCCAGCAGAGGACAGGGTACAACTTTCTTT. The genes are TRBV6-4 and TRBJ1-1; 8 bases align to TRBD1. The CDR3 extends over 11 amino acids. V was clipped by 6 bases and J by 12 bases; unmatched bases: 6. Germline CDR1 and CDR2: MRHNA and SNTAGT.

V usage is TRBV12-5 and J usage is TRBJ2-7; 7 bases align to TRBD1. Trimming at V came to 4 bases and at J to 5 bases, leaving 14 bases not matched to a gene. The CDR3 is 16 amino acids. The germline gives CDR1 LGHNT, CDR2 FRNRAP. In DNA form, the CDR3 reads TGTGCTAGTGGTTCCGAACGAGGCAAGGGGGCCCACGAGCAGTACTTC. Amino acid sequence: CASGSERGKGAHEQYF.

In DNA, the CDR3 is TGTGCCAGCAGCCAGGGACTCACCAATGAGCAGTTCTTC. It specifies CASSQGLTNEQFF. The chain combines TRBV14 with TRBJ2-1, with a weak D call TRBD2 (6 bases). CDR1 and CDR2 (germline): SGHDN, FVKESK. V was pared by 3 bases and J by 6 bases, with 9 bases between. CDR3 length equals 13 residues. The whole variable domain, remainder taken from reference TRBV14 and TRBJ2-1, is EAGVTQFPSHSVIEKGQTVTLRCDPISGHDNLYWYRRVMGKEIKFLLHFVKESKQDESGMPNNRFLAERTGGTYSTLKVQPAELEDSGVYFCASSQGLTNEQFFGPGTRLTVL.

A few counts support this clone. Here the CDR3 DNA reads TGTGTCAGAAGCCCCGAGACCCGGACAGGGATCTACGAGCAGTACTTC. Its protein is CVRSPETRTGIYEQYF. The rearrangement links TRBV7-5 to TRBJ2-7; TRBD1 is the table's D call and was not checked against the DNA. TRBV7-5 is a pseudogene. The length of the CDR3 is 16 residues.

The chain couples TRBV4-1 to TRBJ1-6; possible D gene TRBD1, 6 bases. In germline, CDR1 is MGHRA, CDR2 YSYEKL. The ends were cut back, 1 base at V and 10 bases at J, with 20 bases in the middle. The CDR3 runs 17 residues. For the CDR3, the DNA is TGCGCCAGCAGCCAAGTCAGGGGCCAGGCTGGTGAATCACCCCTCCACTTT. Its translation: CASSQVRGQAGESPLHF.

V is TRBV5-1 and J is TRBJ2-5; weak D call: TRBD1 (5 bases). Germline CDR1 SGHRS, CDR2 YFSETQ. This CDR3 comprises 15 residues. V shed 4 bases and J shed 5 bases, with 18 bases lying between them. CDR3: CASSPKRGLWETQYF. The DNA for the CDR3 is TGCGCCAGCAGCCCCAAAAGGGGATTGTGGGAGACCCAGTACTTC.

CDR3 sequence (DNA): TGTGCCAGCGGCGGGGTCCGGGGCGAGCAGTACTTC. This gives the protein CASGGVRGEQYF. This rearrangement joins TRBV25-1 to TRBJ2-7; a weak D match, TRBD2 (6 bases). The CDR3 runs to 12 residues. Trimming took off 8 bases at V and 6 bases at J, with 14 bases between the two ends. CDR1 is MGHDK and CDR2 is SYGVNS in the germline V gene.

In its sample, this clone was seen a few times. The chain is built from TRBV19 and TRBJ1-5; possibly TRBD1 for D (5 bases). With 3 bases removed from V and 7 bases from J, the gap between germline ends came to 13 bases. Germline CDR1 is LNHDA and CDR2 is SQIVND (reference sequence). This CDR3 is built from 14 residues. The CDR3 loop is CASSIRVAQQPQHF. Here the CDR3 DNA reads TGTGCCAGTAGTATCAGGGTGGCTCAGCAGCCCCAGCATTTT.

The CDR3 DNA follows: TGTGCCAGCAGCTTAGAGAGAAATCAGCCCCAGCATTTT. This translates into CASSLERNQPQHF. This sequence joins TRBV11-2 and TRBJ1-5; D is undetermined. V dropped 0 bases and J dropped 4 bases, with 4 bases sitting between them. The V gene's germline CDR1 is SGHAT and CDR2 FQNNGV. The length of the CDR3 is 13 residues.

The J gene is TRBJ2-7, the V gene TRBV2; 7 bases align to TRBD2. Unmatched junction bases numbered 7, after V lost 11 bases and J lost 0 bases. This CDR3 contains 13 residues. Germline V lookup: CDR1 SNHLY, CDR2 FYNNEI. In nucleotides, the CDR3 is TGTGCCGGCCGGAGCGGGGACTCCTACGAGCAGTACTTC. It specifies CAGRSGDSYEQYF.